The clone carrying this TCR beta chain has more than one count but fewer than ten. Per the germline V gene, CDR1 is SGHRS and CDR2 is YFSETQ. With 0 bases removed from V and 7 bases from J, the gap between germline ends came to 10 bases. This CDR3 spans 14 amino acids. Lactation, pregnancy, other autoimmune disease or uncontrolled infection excluded patients. Orbital computed tomography, thyroid ultrasound, serum thyroxine and TRAb, and clinical symptoms together informed the diagnoses. The source of the sample is a study of T cells in Graves' hyperthyroidism and ophthalmopathy. Regions amplified from RNA transcripts were the TCR beta CDR3 regions. Primed by the HTBI set, a first-round RT-PCR was run on the TCR CDR3. TCRdb re-called the multiplex PCR reads with MiXCR, one entry per CDR3 protein. This sample has 620,000 or so distinct CDR3 sequences, with approximately 14% found just once.

The rearrangement uses TRBV5-1 and TRBJ2-2; tentative D call: TRBD1 (5 bases). This clonotype was obtained from a woman in her forties or fifties with Graves' ophthalmopathy. Sequencing was carried out using blood. CDR3 bases: TGCGCCAGCAGCTTGGAGGGGAATAGCGGGGAGCTGTTTTTT. Translating gives CASSLEGNSGELFF. The whole variable domain, filled in from reference TRBV5-1 and TRBJ2-2, reads KAGVTQTPRYLIKTRGQQVTLSCSPISGHRSVSWYQQTPGQGLQFLFEYFSETQRNKGNFPGRFSGRQFSNSRSEMNVSTLELGDSALYLCASSLEGNSGELFFGEGSRLTVL.